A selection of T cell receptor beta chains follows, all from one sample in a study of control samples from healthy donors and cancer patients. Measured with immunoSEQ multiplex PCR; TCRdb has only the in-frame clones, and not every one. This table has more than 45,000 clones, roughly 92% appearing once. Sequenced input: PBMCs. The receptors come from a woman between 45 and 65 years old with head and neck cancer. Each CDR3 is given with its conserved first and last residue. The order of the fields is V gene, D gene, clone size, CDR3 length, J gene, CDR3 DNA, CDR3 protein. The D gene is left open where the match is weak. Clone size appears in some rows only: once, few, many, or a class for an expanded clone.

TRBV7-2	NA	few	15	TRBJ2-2	TGTGCCAGCAACCCGTCGGGGATAAACACCGGGGAGCTGTTTTTT	CASNPSGINTGELFF
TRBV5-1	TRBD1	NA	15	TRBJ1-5	TGCGCCAGCAGCTTGTTTACAGGGGGCAATCAGCCCCAGCATTTT	CASSLFTGGNQPQHF
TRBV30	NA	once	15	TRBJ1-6	TGTGCCTGGAGTGTACGCAGTAACTATAATTCACCCCTCCACTTT	CAWSVRSNYNSPLHF
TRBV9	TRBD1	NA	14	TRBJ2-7	TGTGCCAGCAGCTTGACAGGGGATGTCGGCGAGCAGTACTTC	CASSLTGDVGEQYF
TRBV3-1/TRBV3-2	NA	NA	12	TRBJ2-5	TGTGCCAGCAGCGGACACGAAGAGACCCAGTACTTC	CASSGHEETQYF
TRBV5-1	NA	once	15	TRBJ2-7	TGCGCCAGCAGCTTGGATACGCAGGGGGGAAACGAGCAGTACTTC	CASSLDTQGGNEQYF
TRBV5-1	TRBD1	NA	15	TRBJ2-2	TGCGCCAGCAGACCCGGGACAGAAAACACCGGGGAGCTGTTTTTT	CASRPGTENTGELFF
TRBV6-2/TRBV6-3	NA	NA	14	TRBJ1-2	TGTGCCAGCAGTTACTTGGAGGGCAGAGCTGGCTACACCTTC	CASSYLEGRAGYTF
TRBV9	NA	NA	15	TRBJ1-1	TGTGCCAGCAGCGTGACCGGGGTAGGGGCAACTGAAGCTTTCTTT	CASSVTGVGATEAFF
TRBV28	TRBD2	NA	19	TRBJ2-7	TGTGCCAGCAGTTTGAACCCGGGACTAGCGGGGGGGAGCTCCTACGAGCAGTACTTC	CASSLNPGLAGGSSYEQYF
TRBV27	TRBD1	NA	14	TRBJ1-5	TGTGCCAGCAGTCTCAACAGGGGGTATCAGCCCCAGCATTTT	CASSLNRGYQPQHF
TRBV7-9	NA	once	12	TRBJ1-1	TGTGCCAGCAGCTTATCGGACACTGAAGCTTTCTTT	CASSLSDTEAFF
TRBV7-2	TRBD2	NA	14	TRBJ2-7	TGTGCCAGCAGCCCGCGGCGGGGGTCCTACGAGCAGTACTTC	CASSPRRGSYEQYF
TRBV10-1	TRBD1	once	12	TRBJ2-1	TGCGCCAGCAGTCAGGGGGCAGGTGAGCAGTTCTTC	CASSQGAGEQFF
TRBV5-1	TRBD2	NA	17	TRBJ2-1	TGCGCCAGCAGCTTGGCCGGGACTAGCGGAGCCTACAATGAGCAGTTCTTC	CASSLAGTSGAYNEQFF
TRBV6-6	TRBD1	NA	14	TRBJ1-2	TGTGCCAGCAGCCCCGGGACAGTGAACTATGGCTACACCTTC	CASSPGTVNYGYTF
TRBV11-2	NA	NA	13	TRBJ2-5	TGTGCCAGCAGCCCCCCGGGGACAGAGACCCAGTACTTC	CASSPPGTETQYF
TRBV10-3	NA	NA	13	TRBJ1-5	TGTGCCATCAGTGCAGGGTACAATCAGCCCCAGCATTTT	CAISAGYNQPQHF
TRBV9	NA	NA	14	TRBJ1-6	TGTGCCAGCAGCCCCGGGACGGCGGTTTCACCCCTCCACTTT	CASSPGTAVSPLHF
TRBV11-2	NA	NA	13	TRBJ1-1	TGTGCCAGCAGCTACCCACAGGGCACTGAAGCTTTCTTT	CASSYPQGTEAFF
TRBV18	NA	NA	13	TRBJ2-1	TGTGCCAGCTCACCCCCGACGCTGGATGAGCAGTTCTTC	CASSPPTLDEQFF
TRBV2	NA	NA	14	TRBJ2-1	TGTGCCAGCAACCTTGCCGGGACTTACAATGAGCAGTTCTTC	CASNLAGTYNEQFF
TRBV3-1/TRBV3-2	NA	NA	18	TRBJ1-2	TGTGCCAGCAGCCAACTCCGGACCGACACGGAATCTAACTATGGCTACACCTTC	CASSQLRTDTESNYGYTF
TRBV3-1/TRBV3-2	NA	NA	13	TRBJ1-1	TGTGCCAGCAGCCACGGAGTGAACACTGAAGCTTTCTTT	CASSHGVNTEAFF
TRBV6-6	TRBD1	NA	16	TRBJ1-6	TGTGCCAGCAGGACAGGGGGCGCCTCCTATAATTCACCCCTCCACTTT	CASRTGGASYNSPLHF
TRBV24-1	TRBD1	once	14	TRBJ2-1	TGTGCCACCAGTGGACAGGGGAGCTACAATGAGCAGTTCTTC	CATSGQGSYNEQFF
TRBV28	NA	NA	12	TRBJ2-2	TGTGCCAGCAGTTCGGAGGTCGGGGAGCTGTTTTTT	CASSSEVGELFF
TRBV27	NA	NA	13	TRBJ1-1	TGTGCCAGCAGGGAACGATGGAACACTGAAGCTTTCTTT	CASRERWNTEAFF
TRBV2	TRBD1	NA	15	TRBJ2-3	TGTGCCAGCAGCAGCTCCGGGACAGGCACAGATACGCAGTATTTT	CASSSSGTGTDTQYF
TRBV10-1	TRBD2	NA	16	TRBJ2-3	TGCGCCAGCAGTGGAGGAAAGGGAGGGTGGGCAGATACGCAGTATTTT	CASSGGKGGWADTQYF
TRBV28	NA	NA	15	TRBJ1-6	TGTGCCAGCAGTCCCGGGGGGGGGATTAATTCACCCCTCCACTTT	CASSPGGGINSPLHF
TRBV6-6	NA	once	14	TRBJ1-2	TGTGCCAGCAGTTACTCGACGGGGGTTGAGGGCTACACCTTC	CASSYSTGVEGYTF
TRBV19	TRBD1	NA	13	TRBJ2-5	TGTGCCAGCCGACAGGGGATATATGAGACCCAGTACTTC	CASRQGIYETQYF
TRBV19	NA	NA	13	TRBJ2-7	TGTGCCAGTAGTATGGGCCTAGCCTACGAGCAGTACTTC	CASSMGLAYEQYF
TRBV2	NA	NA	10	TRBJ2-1	TGTGCCAGCGGACGTATGGAGCAGTTCTTC	CASGRMEQFF
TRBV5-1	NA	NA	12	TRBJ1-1	TGCGCCAGCAGCTTGGGGACAGAAGAAGCTTTCTTT	CASSLGTEEAFF